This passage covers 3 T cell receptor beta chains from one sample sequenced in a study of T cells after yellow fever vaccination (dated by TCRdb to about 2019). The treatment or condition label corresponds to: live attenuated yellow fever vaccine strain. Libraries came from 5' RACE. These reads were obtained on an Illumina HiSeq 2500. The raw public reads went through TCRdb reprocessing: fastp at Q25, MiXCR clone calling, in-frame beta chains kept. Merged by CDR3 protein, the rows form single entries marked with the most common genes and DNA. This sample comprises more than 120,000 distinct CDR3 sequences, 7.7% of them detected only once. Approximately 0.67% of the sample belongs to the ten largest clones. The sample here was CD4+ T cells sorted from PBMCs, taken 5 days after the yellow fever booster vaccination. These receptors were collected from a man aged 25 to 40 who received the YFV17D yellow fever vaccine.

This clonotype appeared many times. The CDR3, as DNA: TGCGCCAGCACCCGGACAGCCCAGGCAACTAATGAAAAACTGTTTTTT. Translated: CASTRTAQATNEKLFF. The chain carries TRBV5-1 and TRBJ1-4, with a weak D call TRBD1 (6 bases). Per germline, CDR1 SGHRS and CDR2 YFSETQ. V dropped 6 bases and J dropped 0 bases, with 15 bases sitting between them. CDR3 length: 16 amino acids.

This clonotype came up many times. The CDR3 region is CASSETDFTDTQYF. As DNA, the CDR3 is TGTGCCAGCAGCGAGACAGACTTCACAGATACGCAGTATTTT. The chain is built from TRBV9 and TRBJ2-3; possibly TRBD1 for D (5 bases). This CDR3 has 14 residues. Trimming pared 3 bases from V and 2 bases from J, leaving 10 bases between. Germline CDR1 reads SGDLS; CDR2 reads YYNGEE.

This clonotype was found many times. CDR3 region: CASSPQTAMEQYF. The CDR3 nucleotides are TGTGCCAGCTCACCTCAGACCGCGATGGAGCAGTACTTC. The chain is built from TRBV18 and TRBJ2-7; no clear D gene. The germline V gene encodes CDR1 KGHSH and CDR2 LQKENI. The CDR3 length is 13 residues. Trimming stripped 3 bases from V and 7 bases from J, with 13 bases between.